This TCR beta chain was observed in a study of regulatory T cells in long-lasting Graves disease. In this sample, this clonotype turned up many times. As yet, its antigen is unknown. The CDR3 runs to 14 residues. V was clipped by 6 bases and J by 5 bases; unmatched bases: 6. Findings of the study overall: The researchers studied only peripheral blood, not thyroid tissue. Comparison showed that persistent patients shared more public clonotypes (about 2,700) than new patients (roughly 1,000). A limited number of samples was an acknowledged limitation.

The time point: newly diagnosed GD, antithyroid drugs for less than 3 months. Isolated PBMC RNA provided the starting material for the TCR library. Both iRepertoire HTBI primers and Arm-PCR of CDR3 regions were used to build the TCR beta libraries. TCRdb reanalysed the multiplex PCR reads using MiXCR and keeps one entry per CDR3 protein. The sample holds hundreds of thousands of distinct CDR3 sequences, roughly 15% seen once. These data were also reused for a study on T cells in Graves' hyperthyroidism and ophthalmopathy. Per that paper: Investigators excluded patients with uncontrolled infection, other autoimmune disease, pregnancy or lactation.

Sample: peripheral blood mononuclear cells (PBMCs), taken at new diagnosis, from a patient treated with antithyroid drugs. The V gene is TRBV12-3 or TRBV12-4, the J gene TRBJ2-5; 10 bases are a match to TRBD1. The clonotype was recovered from a woman in her 30s with Graves disease. The chain's CDR3 is CASRVGQGVETQYF. The DNA for the CDR3 is TGTGCCAGCAGAGTAGGACAGGGGGTGGAGACCCAGTACTTC.